These 24 T cell receptor beta chains were sequenced from one sample in a study of persistence of HIV-infected CD4 T cells. This was the immunoSEQ version 4 assay in survey mode. This table comes from immunoSEQ multiplex PCR, and its TCRdb copy is limited to in-frame clones, with some not included. Of tens of thousands of clones in the sample, around 90% were seen once. No antigen is known for these receptors. Anti-CD3/anti-CD28 beads served as a nonspecific positive control stimulus. Sorting selected CD4+ T cells upregulating both CD40 ligand and CD69. The sample here was CD4+ T cells sorted from PBMCs after approximately 19-hour stimulation, taken from a patient who received antiretroviral therapy. The receptors originated from an adult woman with HIV who was CMV-seropositive.

This chain connects TRBV28 to TRBJ2-1; D remains unclear. CDR1 and CDR2 (germline): MDHEN, SYDVKM. The CDR3 is 12 amino acids. The V and J ends lost 3 bases and 10 bases respectively, with 10 bases between them. The CDR3 DNA is TGTGCCAGCAGTTTGGTAGCCCGGGAGCAGTTCTTC. Translated: CASSLVAREQFF.

The chain links TRBV6-2 or TRBV6-3 to TRBJ2-7; TRBD1 agrees at 7 bases. V lost 5 bases and J lost 5; bases outside the gene matches: 3. This CDR3 region has 12 residues. Germline V CDR1 and CDR2: MNHEY, SVGEGT. This CDR3 reads CASSRQGNEQYV. CDR3 DNA: TGTGCCAGCAGTCGACAGGGTAACGAGCAGTACGTC.

The chain couples TRBV27 to TRBJ1-1; D is ambiguous. The CDR3 is 15 amino acids. Trimming shortened V by 4 bases and J by 0 bases, and 12 bases separated the two germline ends. Germline-derived CDR1 and CDR2 are MNHEY and SMNVEV (reference sequence). The CDR3 is CASSSGLGMNTEAFF. In nucleotides, the CDR3 is TGTGCCAGCAGTTCGGGGTTGGGGATGAACACTGAAGCTTTCTTT.

J is TRBJ2-1 and V is TRBV11-3; D remains ambiguous. Trimming removed 0 bases from V and 3 bases from J, with 9 bases in between. The germline CDR1 and CDR2 sequences are SGHNT and YENEEA. The CDR3 loop spans 15 amino acids. The CDR3: CASSLEWSNYNEQFF. The CDR3 DNA reads TGTGCCAGCAGCTTAGAATGGTCCAACTACAATGAGCAGTTCTTC.

CDR3 residues: CASNTGAGNTIYF. For the CDR3, the DNA is TGTGCCAGCAACACAGGGGCAGGAAACACCATATATTTT. This chain joins TRBV12-3 or TRBV12-4 and TRBJ1-3; TRBD1 aligns across 7 bases. The J segment lost 4 bases and the V segment lost 7 bases, leaving 4 bases of the junction unmatched. This CDR3 spans 13 amino acids.

The chain employs TRBV10-3 and TRBJ1-1, with D unclear. The ends were cut back, 5 bases at V and 1 base at J, with 5 bases in the middle. From germline, CDR1 is ENHRY and CDR2 SYGVKD. This CDR3 has 12 amino acids. The CDR3 region is CAISMQNTEAFF. The CDR3 bases are TGTGCCATCAGTATGCAGAACACTGAAGCTTTCTTT.

The V call is TRBV6-5, the J call TRBJ2-1; 9 nucleotides agree with TRBD2. Germline lookup yields CDR1 MNHEY and CDR2 SVGAGI. This CDR3 has 14 residues. J gave up 4 bases and V 6 bases, and 4 bases lay outside the gene matches. The chain's CDR3 is CASSRGGGYNEQFF. The CDR3 coding sequence is TGTGCCAGCAGCCGCGGGGGGGGATACAATGAGCAGTTCTTC.

V and J are TRBV4-2 and TRBJ2-7; D possibly corresponds to TRBD1 (5 bases). Germline CDR1 LGHNA, CDR2 YNFKEQ. V lost 1 base, J lost 0 bases, and 19 bases lay in between. The CDR3 consists of 18 residues. CDR3 residues: CASSQAYFGRATSYEQYV. CDR3 sequence (DNA): TGTGCCAGCAGCCAAGCTTATTTTGGCAGGGCCACCTCCTACGAGCAGTACGTC.

This clone was seen only a few times. V is TRBV6-5 and J is TRBJ1-4; 7 bases agree with TRBD1. Germline V lookup: CDR1 MNHEY, CDR2 SVGAGI. J gave up 8 bases and V 4 bases, and 7 bases lay outside the gene matches. CDR3 length equals 14 residues. In nucleotides, the CDR3 is TGTGCCAGCAGTTCAGACAGGGATGGGGAAAAACTGTTTTTT. This gives the protein CASSSDRDGEKLFF.

The genes are TRBV4-2 and TRBJ1-1; no reliable D call. Germline V gene data show CDR1 as LGHNA and CDR2 as YNFKEQ. The length of the CDR3 is 13 residues. Trimming cost V 5 bases and J 11 bases, with 18 bases left between them. CDR3: CASSEAFPPRAFF. The CDR3 DNA reads TGTGCCAGCAGCGAGGCCTTTCCCCCAAGGGCTTTCTTT.

The chain employs TRBV7-3 and TRBJ2-3; the D gene is possibly TRBD1 (5 bases). This CDR3 is 13 amino acids long. Trimming shortened V by 9 bases and J by 9 bases, and 19 bases separated the two germline ends. Germline values: CDR1 SGHTA, CDR2 FQGTGA. CDR3 sequence: CASSPARDRTQYF. In DNA form, the CDR3 reads TGTGCCAGTAGTCCTGCCAGGGATCGGACGCAGTATTTT.

J is TRBJ1-2 and V is TRBV10-3, with 7 bases matching TRBD1. With V trimmed by 3 bases and J by 6 bases, 4 bases remained unmatched. The CDR3 length is 13 residues. Germline-derived CDR1 and CDR2 are ENHRY and SYGVKD. Here the CDR3 reads CAISDYRGNGYTF. The CDR3 DNA follows: TGTGCCATCAGTGATTACAGGGGTAATGGCTACACCTTC.

The chain couples TRBV3-1 (or the pseudogene TRBV3-2) to TRBJ2-1; 8 bases are a match to TRBD1. CDR3 length equals 16 residues. Germline V gene sequence: CDR1 LGHDT, CDR2 YNNKEL (reference sequence). Trimming removed 5 bases from V and 4 bases from J; junction bases left unmatched: 10. CDR3 sequence: CASSSPKNRGYNEQFF. In DNA, the CDR3 is TGTGCCAGCAGCAGCCCAAAGAACAGGGGGTACAATGAGCAGTTCTTC.

The gene calls are TRBV7-8 and TRBJ1-2; 9 nucleotides line up with TRBD1. Germline CDR1 SGHVS, CDR2 FQNEAQ. J was trimmed by 4 bases and V by 3 bases; bases with no gene match: 3. CDR3 length equals 14 residues. CDR3 sequence (DNA): TGTGCCAGCAGCTTGGACAGGGGAGGCTATGGCTACACCTTC. Amino acid sequence: CASSLDRGGYGYTF.

The chain joins TRBV5-6 to TRBJ1-5; D gene unclear. Germline CDR1 and CDR2: SGHDT and YYEEEE. V was pared by 0 bases and J by 4 bases, with 8 bases between. The CDR3 is made up of 14 amino acids. The CDR3 coding sequence is TGTGCCAGCAGCTTGGCGGGAGGGAATCAGCCCCAGCATTTT. Translated, it gives CASSLAGGNQPQHF.

CDR3 bases: TGTGCCAGCAGTTTAGGGGGACCCCGCTACGAGCAGTACGTC. This translates into CASSLGGPRYEQYV. The chain links TRBV28 to TRBJ2-7, with D perhaps given as TRBD1 or TRBD2 (5 bases each). The CDR3 contains 14 residues. The germline V and J ends were trimmed by 2 bases and 3 bases, with 11 bases remaining between them. Germline V gene data show CDR1 as MDHEN and CDR2 as SYDVKM.

The chain links TRBV2 to TRBJ1-2; D is uncertain. V was trimmed by 7 bases and J by 8 bases, leaving 17 bases between them. Germline V CDR1 and CDR2: SNHLY, FYNNEI. The CDR3 has 13 amino acids. The CDR3 here is CASKTDPEGGYTF. The CDR3 DNA reads TGTGCCAGCAAAACGGACCCCGAGGGAGGCTACACCTTC.

Worth noting for this clone: Different DNA sequences within this sample yield the same CDR3. The CDR3 sequence: CASSLKDTQYF. For the CDR3, the DNA is TGTGCCAGCAGTTTAAAAGATACGCAGTATTTT. J is TRBJ2-3 and V is TRBV12-3 or TRBV12-4; D is ambiguous. The CDR3 runs 11 residues. V lost 2 bases to trimming and J lost 5 bases, with 2 bases between them.

The V call is TRBV28, the J call TRBJ2-5, with D perhaps matching TRBD1 or TRBD2 (5 bases each). Trimming removed 8 bases at V and 5 bases at J, with 18 bases between. The CDR3 totals 14 residues. The germline CDR1 and CDR2 sequences are MDHEN and SYDVKM. The DNA of the CDR3 is TGTGCCAGCGTTAGACCAGGGAGAAGGGAGACCCAGTACTTC. Translation: CASVRPGRRETQYF. Full variable domain (missing parts from reference TRBV28 and TRBJ2-5): DVKVTQSSRYLVKRTGEKVFLECVQDMDHENMFWYRQDPGLGLRLIYFSYDVKMKEKGDIPEGYSVSREKKERFSLILESASTNQTSMYLCASVRPGRRETQYFGPGTRLLVL.

This sequence joins TRBV12-3 or TRBV12-4 and TRBJ1-1; D ambiguous. The V end was cut by 3 bases, the J end by 10 bases, with 15 bases between. The CDR3 runs 13 residues. In nucleotides, the CDR3 is TGTGCCAGCAGTTTTCGTCGAGGGCCCCCAGCTTTCTTT. This sequence encodes CASSFRRGPPAFF.

The CDR3 nucleotides are TGCGCCAGCAGCCCGGACAGGGCTAATCGGTTAGAGCAGTTCTTC. The encoded protein is CASSPDRANRLEQFF. This chain joins TRBV5-1 and TRBJ2-1; TRBD1 matches 8 bases. The germline V gene has CDR1 SGHRS and CDR2 YFSETQ. The CDR3 has 15 residues. V lost 4 bases to trimming and J lost 10 bases; unmatched junction nucleotides: 13.

This clone was seen only once. This chain links TRBV18 with TRBJ1-6; weak D call: TRBD1 (5 bases). V lost 4 bases to trimming and J lost 7 bases, with 5 bases between them. From germline, CDR1 is KGHSH and CDR2 LQKENI. The CDR3 runs to 12 residues. CDR3 in amino acids: CASSRQNSPLHF. The CDR3 nucleotides read TGTGCCAGCTCACGACAGAATTCACCCCTCCACTTT.

The J gene is TRBJ1-3, the V gene TRBV12-5; no firm D call. This CDR3 has 12 amino acids. V was shortened by 3 bases and J by 4 bases, with 4 bases between the two germline ends. Germline CDR1 and CDR2: LGHNT and FRNRAP. This CDR3 is CASGLRGNTIYF. The DNA of the CDR3 is TGTGCTAGTGGTTTAAGAGGAAACACCATATATTTT.

This clone was observed a few times. This chain joins TRBV5-1 and TRBJ2-5; D unresolved. CDR3 length equals 16 residues. V lost 0 bases, J lost 1 base, and 13 bases lay in between. Germline V gives CDR1 SGHRS, CDR2 YFSETQ. CDR3 residues: CASSLVAARFQETQYF. The CDR3 coding sequence is TGCGCCAGCAGCTTGGTGGCAGCTAGGTTCCAAGAGACCCAGTACTTC.